This is a list of T cell receptor beta chains from one sample in a study of T cell repertoires in cytomegalovirus infection. TCRdb passed the reads through MiXCR, listing each CDR3 protein once. This sample carries about 260,000 distinct CDR3 sequences, 9.1% of them seen once, and the ten largest clones take over 13%. The specimen sequenced was PBMCs. The receptors were gathered from a human donor in good health (CMV status not recorded). Some clones in this sample may be carry-over from other donors' samples. The CDR3 runs from the conserved cysteine through the conserved F or W.

J	V	CDR3
TRBJ2-3	TRBV12-3/TRBV12-4	CASSFSNVADTQYF
TRBJ1-1	TRBV7-2	CASSWDASMNTEAFF
TRBJ1-4	TRBV7-9	CASSLDRTNEKLFF
TRBJ1-1	TRBV4-2	CASSQGRAMNTEAFF
TRBJ2-7	TRBV25-1	CASSPDARNYEQYF
TRBJ1-1	TRBV11-3	CASRKDNGLTFF
TRBJ1-6	TRBV20-1	CSANPDSQNSPLHF
TRBJ2-5	TRBV19	CASSMTSGREETQYF
TRBJ2-6	TRBV7-2	CASSLRGVWDSGANVLTF
TRBJ2-6	TRBV6-2/TRBV6-3	CASSYSRPRTAGANVLTF
TRBJ2-1	TRBV6-2/TRBV6-3	CASKYWGDSNEQFF
TRBJ2-7	TRBV7-6	CASSILVGGEQYF
TRBJ2-5	TRBV11-3	CASSGDFQETQYF
TRBJ2-6	TRBV24-1	CATSDPGTGLSSGANVLTF
TRBJ2-5	TRBV28	CASSSDKRWTQYF
TRBJ2-1	TRBV6-2/TRBV6-3	CASSYGTSGYNEQFF
TRBJ1-5	TRBV7-2	CASSTWTGVSNQPQHF
TRBJ2-1	TRBV11-2	CASSLRLSDSYNEQFF
TRBJ2-1	TRBV7-9	CASSTGTRANEQFF
TRBJ2-7	TRBV2	CASREGRGGAQYEQYF
TRBJ2-6	TRBV2	CASTKRGAGGAQRSGANVLTF
TRBJ1-3	TRBV7-2	CASSVDRVGNTIYF
TRBJ1-4	TRBV7-2	CASSETVGGTNEKLFF
TRBJ2-1	TRBV7-2	CASSPEAGGPGEQFF
TRBJ1-1	TRBV7-8	CASSFRRTGAGLGNTEAFF
TRBJ2-1	TRBV20-1	CSANRLSYNEQFF
TRBJ2-7	TRBV7-2	CASATGSEQYF
TRBJ1-2	TRBV5-6	CASSFTGGHGYTF
TRBJ2-3	TRBV20-1	CSASGRSDTQYF
TRBJ2-2	TRBV7-2	CASSLETDALGELFF
TRBJ2-3	TRBV7-6	CATHGLSGDTQYF
TRBJ2-2	TRBV2	CASRSSPGPRTGELFF
TRBJ1-1	TRBV7-2	CASRASTRNTEAFF
TRBJ2-3	TRBV12-3/TRBV12-4	CASRPTSGGYTDTQYF
TRBJ1-1	TRBV6-1	CASSVHRKNTEAFF
TRBJ2-1	TRBV7-2	CASSRGLVGGGTEQFF
TRBJ2-1	TRBV6-2/TRBV6-3	CASSPIGGPGDEQFF
TRBJ2-1	TRBV12-3/TRBV12-4	CASQRGAPGLAGEQFF
TRBJ2-7	TRBV29-1	CSVSGPYEQYF
TRBJ1-1	TRBV11-1	CASSPPNDRGTEAFF
TRBJ2-2	TRBV7-4	CASSLNSGSKAGELFF
TRBJ2-7	TRBV6-2/TRBV6-3	CASCIGTGGIPGDREYF
TRBJ1-1	TRBV19	CASSIDRSPVNTEAFF
TRBJ2-7	TRBV7-2	CASSLETQFRQYF
TRBJ2-5	TRBV12-5	CASGRGLAGRPQETQYF
TRBJ2-3	TRBV7-2	CASSLGQRMQYF
TRBJ1-2	TRBV6-2/TRBV6-3	CASRTGGYYGYTF